The 8 T cell receptor beta chains below come from one sample, sequenced in a study of CD8+ T cells in alopecia areata. Following RNA extraction, reverse transcription yielded cDNA that acted as the sequencing template. Sequencing was performed with immunoSEQ multiplex PCR; in TCRdb, only in-frame clones are kept and a portion is missing. The data contain roughly 250,000 clones, about 62% of them seen just once; the ten biggest clones take up more than 0.85%. Treatment in this sample: oral pan-JAK inhibitor, 5-10 mg twice daily. The material was CD4+ T cells sorted from blood, obtained at roughly week 52, from a patient treated with tofacitinib. These receptors all come from a human donor with alopecia areata.

V usage is TRBV2 and J usage is TRBJ2-7, with a tentative D call TRBD2 (5 bases). V dropped 3 bases and J dropped 7 bases, with 16 bases sitting between them. The germline CDR1 and CDR2 sequences are SNHLY and FYNNEI. This CDR3 spans 14 amino acids. DNA of the CDR3: TGTGCCAGCAGTGATCCGGATCGGGGTGGAGAGCAGTACTTC. Protein: CASSDPDRGGEQYF.

The chain combines TRBV4-3 with TRBJ1-1; D not resolved. Germline assignment: CDR1 LGHNA and CDR2 YSLEER. The CDR3 is 15 amino acids. The V end lost 2 bases, the J end lost 1 base, and 11 bases lay between the germline ends. CDR3: CASSQSRRGNTEAFF. Here the CDR3 DNA reads TGCGCCAGCAGCCAATCGCGACGGGGGAACACTGAAGCTTTCTTT.

This clone was seen more than once but under ten times. Within the sample, other DNA sequences also encode this same CDR3. This chain links TRBV7-9 with TRBJ1-1; a weak D match, TRBD1 (6 bases). In germline, CDR1 is SEHNR, CDR2 FQNEAQ (reference sequence). Trimming took 0 bases from V and 4 from J, leaving 9 bases between them. This CDR3 has 14 amino acids. The CDR3 reads CASSLAQGGTEAFF. Here the CDR3 DNA reads TGTGCCAGCAGCTTAGCACAGGGTGGCACTGAAGCTTTCTTT.

This chain joins TRBV7-6 and TRBJ1-4; the D gene is possibly TRBD1 (6 bases). Per the germline V gene, CDR1 is SGHVS and CDR2 is FNYEAQ. With 5 bases removed from V and 8 bases from J, the gap between germline ends came to 18 bases. This CDR3 has 15 residues. CDR3 residues: CASSPSGGLGEKLFF. DNA for the CDR3: TGTGCCAGCAGCCCGAGTGGGGGGCTAGGGGAAAAACTGTTTTTT.

The rearrangement uses TRBV11-2 and TRBJ2-7; D perhaps matches TRBD1 (6 bases). Trimming left V 4 bases short and J 1 base short, with 11 bases between. Per germline, CDR1 SGHAT and CDR2 FQNNGV. CDR3 size: 14 residues. Here the CDR3 reads CASSYATGSYEQYF. The CDR3 coding sequence is TGTGCCAGCAGCTACGCTACAGGGTCCTACGAGCAGTACTTC.

J is TRBJ2-5 and V is TRBV5-1; D possibly uses TRBD1 or TRBD2 (5 bases each). The V gene lost 8 bases and the J gene lost 1 base, with 9 bases spanning the gap. Germline CDR1 is SGHRS and CDR2 is YFSETQ. There are 12 residues in the CDR3. CDR3 nucleotides: TGCGCCAGACTAGACAGCCAAGAGACCCAGTACTTC. This codes for CARLDSQETQYF.

The chain links TRBV5-1 to TRBJ2-7, with D unresolved. The V end was cut by 0 bases, the J end by 3 bases, with 13 bases between. Germline V gene data show CDR1 as SGHRS and CDR2 as YFSETQ. CDR3 length: 15 residues. The CDR3 bases are TGCGCCAGCAGCTTGGGGGTATCCCCTTACTACGAGCAGTACTTC. It encodes CASSLGVSPYYEQYF. Combining the CDR3 with reference TRBV5-1 and TRBJ2-7 gives the whole variable domain KAGVTQTPRYLIKTRGQQVTLSCSPISGHRSVSWYQQTPGQGLQFLFEYFSETQRNKGNFPGRFSGRQFSNSRSEMNVSTLELGDSALYLCASSLGVSPYYEQYFGPGTRLTVT.

The chain recombines TRBV30 with TRBJ2-2; D is perhaps TRBD1 or TRBD2 (6 bases each). The CDR3 has 14 residues. V was clipped by 8 bases and J by 1 base, with 14 bases between them. CDR1 and CDR2 (germline): GTSNPN, SVGIG (reference sequence). This chain's CDR3 is CAGRGARNTGELFF. In DNA form, the CDR3 reads TGTGCCGGAAGGGGGGCGAGGAACACCGGGGAGCTGTTTTTT.